A few counts support the clone carrying this T cell receptor (beta chain). This sample was taken from a study of blood T cell repertoires in COVID-19. Background on the study: Researchers got acute and convalescent COVID-19 samples from the United States, Italy and Spain. T cells, B-cell-depleted T cells, or PBMCs supplied cDNA or gDNA.

Original processing notes: Amplifying reference gene primers gave estimates of nucleated cell counts. Generated by immunoSEQ multiplex PCR, the TCRdb table keeps only in-frame clones and is missing some. V and J calls and clone size come straight from that table; D and trimming were deduced from the DNA. This sample has more than 65,000 clones; 70% to 85% occur once, and the top ten carry less than 40%. Germline V gives CDR1 SQVTM, CDR2 ANQGSEA. This CDR3 comprises 13 residues. Germline trimming cut 7 bases from V and 6 bases from J; bases unmatched to any gene: 8. The sequence was obtained from a woman in her 70s with acute or convalescent COVID-19. This chain uses TRBV29-1 with TRBJ2-1, with 8 bases lining up with TRBD1. The sequenced sample was peripheral blood. The CDR3 protein is CSADRVRRNEQFF. The DNA of the CDR3 is TGCAGCGCGGACAGGGTACGTCGCAATGAGCAGTTCTTC.